Following are 6 T cell receptor beta chains from one sample sequenced in a study of blood T cell repertoires in COVID-19. The protocol was immunoSEQ multiplex PCR, while the TCRdb copy is restricted to in-frame clones and leaves out a portion. The data contain about 250,000 clones, 80% to 90% of them singletons. Sequenced input: PBMCs or T cells enriched from blood (not recorded which). Receptors were obtained from a woman in her twenties or thirties with acute COVID-19.

The gene calls are TRBV2 and TRBJ1-4; unclear D gene. Trimming left V 3 bases short and J 4 bases short, with 9 bases between. CDR3 length: 14 amino acids. Per germline, CDR1 SNHLY and CDR2 FYNNEI. DNA of the CDR3: TGTGCCAGCAGTGACGGGGAGGGTAATGAAAAACTGTTTTTT. Translated, it gives CASSDGEGNEKLFF.

This clone was counted a single time. The chain recombines TRBV11-3 with TRBJ1-1, with D perhaps matching TRBD1 (6 bases). The germline V and J ends were trimmed by 5 bases and 4 bases, with 14 bases remaining between them. This CDR3 has 14 amino acids. Germline V gene sequence: CDR1 SGHNT, CDR2 YENEEA. The CDR3 reads CASSQQGRSTEAFF. As DNA, the CDR3 is TGTGCCAGCAGCCAACAGGGTCGGAGCACTGAAGCTTTCTTT. The entire variable domain, with the rest obtained from reference TRBV11-3 and TRBJ1-1, is as follows: EAGVVQSPRYKIIEKKQPVAFWCNPISGHNTLYWYLQNLGQGPELLIRYENEEAVDDSQLPKDRFSAERLKGVDSTLKIQPAELGDSAVYLCASSQQGRSTEAFFGQGTRLTVV.

CDR3 sequence: CASSLGPQGDLGFYGYTF. The CDR3 DNA sequence: TGTGCCAGCAGCTTGGGCCCTCAGGGGGACTTAGGGTTCTATGGCTACACCTTC. The J gene is TRBJ1-2, the V gene TRBV5-5; 7 nucleotides match TRBD1. The CDR3 has 18 amino acids. After removal of 0 bases from V and 4 bases from J, the junction contained 15 bases not matched to a gene. The germline V gene encodes CDR1 SGHKS and CDR2 YYEKEE (reference sequence).

V gene TRBV3-1 (or the pseudogene TRBV3-2) combines with J gene TRBJ1-2, with no clear D. The CDR3 spans 14 residues. Germline CDR1 LGHDT, CDR2 YNNKEL (reference sequence). With 1 base removed from V and 6 bases from J, the gap between germline ends came to 12 bases. The CDR3 loop reads CASSQVSQINGYTF. The CDR3 DNA is TGTGCCAGCAGCCAAGTATCACAGATAAATGGCTACACCTTC.

The chain couples TRBV4-1 to TRBJ1-5, with TRBD1 identical over 12 bases. After removal of 4 bases from V and 4 bases from J, the junction contained 5 bases not matched to a gene. The CDR3 totals 16 residues. In germline, CDR1 is MGHRA, CDR2 YSYEKL. CDR3 loop: CASSLTGQGANQPQHF. The CDR3 DNA reads TGCGCCAGCAGCCTCACGGGACAGGGGGCGAATCAGCCCCAGCATTTT.

The table lists this clone with many counts. V is TRBV19 and J is TRBJ2-2; D possibly corresponds to TRBD1 (6 bases). Germline V gene sequence: CDR1 LNHDA, CDR2 SQIVND (reference sequence). The CDR3 sequence is 14 residues long. V lost 4 bases, J lost 6 bases, and 12 bases lay in between. CDR3 loop: CASSSLRGSGELFF. In DNA, the CDR3 is TGTGCCAGTAGTAGTTTGAGGGGGTCCGGGGAGCTGTTTTTT.